The sequence of this TCR beta chain was determined in a study of cytomegalovirus exposure and HLA in healthy donors. Study-wide background: Unique TCRs from HLA-typed donors, about 78 million of them, were held in an early data release. Study findings and constraints: It was in a later analysis that TCR association rates were seen to vary by HLA locus, highest for DRB1 and lowest for HLA-C.

Trimming removed 8 bases at V and 0 bases at J, with 17 bases between. Germline CDR1 MGHDK, CDR2 SYGVNS. CDR3 length: 16 amino acids. For this clone: Its antigen is unidentified.

PCR was performed using 60 Vbeta and 13 Jbeta primers. Per the original data handling: In a later analysis, roughly 11 million of tens of millions of unique beta chains occurred in at least two donors. Produced via immunoSEQ multiplex PCR; TCRdb's table is partial and in-frame only. The V and J calls and clone size come from that table; D and trimming were worked out from the DNA. The data hold approximately 150,000 clones, with almost 75% observed a single time. Each of the donors was a healthy bone marrow donor. The sequencing sample was made of PBMCs. The chain links TRBV25-1 to TRBJ2-1; TRBD1 might be the D (6 bases). The clonotype originates from a woman aged 18-30 years in good health and CMV-seropositive. The CDR3 loop reads CASQTGSFGSYNEQFF. CDR3 DNA: TGTGCCAGCCAAACAGGGTCTTTTGGCTCCTACAATGAGCAGTTCTTC.